The 6 T cell receptor beta chains below all came from one sample that was sequenced in a study of blood T cells in healthy people across ages. Sample-barcoded 5' priming and a J-beta primer mix drove a second PCR of roughly 7 to 11 cycles. Using its own MiXCR run on the 5' RACE reads, TCRdb lists one record per CDR3 protein. Of 800,000 or so distinct CDR3 sequences listed, roughly 25% were seen once; the top ten hold approximately 3.7%. The same specimen was also included in a second study, on T cells of mothers and their children.

The sample consisted of blood. These TCRs come from a boy between 10 and 17 years old in good health.

The chain couples TRBV20-1 to TRBJ2-7; TRBD1 matches at 8 bases. CDR1 is DFQATT and CDR2 is SNEGSKA in the germline V gene (reference sequence). The CDR3 length is 15 residues. Trimming removed 6 bases from V and 1 base from J; junction bases left unmatched: 11. The DNA for the CDR3 is TGCAGTGCCACTAACCGGGACAGGTTGTCCTACGAGCAGTACTTC. As protein: CSATNRDRLSYEQYF.

This clonotype has more than one count but fewer than ten. CDR3 protein: CASSQRQLANTEAFF. CDR3 coding DNA: TGTGCCAGCAGCCAACGCCAGCTAGCGAACACTGAAGCTTTCTTT. The V and J genes are TRBV3-1 and TRBJ1-1, with no clear D. Germline V CDR1 and CDR2: LGHDT, YNNKEL (reference sequence). This CDR3 spans 15 amino acids. V was cut by 2 bases and J by 1 base, with 11 bases left in between.

In its sample, this clonotype was seen a few times. V is TRBV28 and J is TRBJ2-7, with 8 bases aligning to TRBD2. Germline-derived CDR1 and CDR2 are MDHEN and SYDVKM. This CDR3 has 16 residues. V was clipped by 5 bases and J by 2 bases; unmatched bases: 11. CDR3 sequence: CASSPAGAGGPYEQYF. CDR3 sequence (DNA): TGTGCCAGCAGTCCAGCGGGGGCGGGGGGCCCCTACGAGCAGTACTTC.

This clonotype was counted a few times. The chain couples TRBV7-2 to TRBJ2-5; 16 bases align to TRBD2. Germline V lookup: CDR1 SGHTA, CDR2 FQGNSA. This CDR3 comprises 18 residues. The J segment lost 5 bases and the V segment lost 4 bases, leaving 10 bases of the junction unmatched. The CDR3 nucleotides are TGTGCCAGCAGCTCCACGGGACTAGCGGGAGGGCCTGGGGAGACCCAGTACTTC. Its protein product is CASSSTGLAGGPGETQYF.

This chain connects TRBV19 to TRBJ2-1; possibly TRBD1 for D (6 bases). The V end lost 6 bases, the J end lost 5 bases, and 11 bases lay between the germline ends. The CDR3 consists of 13 residues. Germline CDR1 is LNHDA and CDR2 is SQIVND (reference sequence). The CDR3 nucleotides are TGTGCCAGTAGCCTTCCAGGGGACAATGAGCAGTTCTTC. It translates to CASSLPGDNEQFF.

CDR3 protein: CSVEEGAHEQFF. CDR3 bases: TGCAGCGTTGAAGAGGGGGCGCATGAGCAGTTCTTC. The chain recombines TRBV29-1 with TRBJ2-1, with TRBD1 as a possible D gene (6 bases). Between the trimmed V and J ends, which lost 0 bases and 8 bases, there was a span of 8 bases. The length of the CDR3 is 12 residues. CDR1 and CDR2 (germline): SQVTM, ANQGSEA.